The 11 T cell receptor beta chains listed next were all sequenced from one sample in a study of T cells after somatic rescue of genetic block. Produced via immunoSEQ multiplex PCR; TCRdb's table is partial and in-frame only. The sample contains 100,000 to 120,000 clones, 85% to 95% of which appear only once. Sequenced sample: peripheral blood mononuclear cells (PBMCs). The source is a woman aged 18-30 years.

The rearrangement uses TRBV7-3 and TRBJ2-1; 13 positions agree with TRBD2. Trimming took 8 bases from V and 2 from J; bases not matched to a gene: 6. The V gene's germline CDR1 is SGHTA and CDR2 FQGTGA. This CDR3 has 16 amino acids. This CDR3 is CASSNGLAGAYNEQFF. In nucleotides, the CDR3 is TGTGCCAGCTCTAACGGACTAGCGGGGGCCTACAATGAGCAGTTCTTC.

DNA for the CDR3: TGTGCCAGCAGCCCGAGGGACAGGGAGGGTGAGCAGTTCTTC. Translating it yields CASSPRDREGEQFF. The chain uses TRBV11-3 and TRBJ2-1, with TRBD1 matching 9 bases. The CDR3 consists of 14 residues. The V and J ends lost 5 bases and 9 bases, in that order; junction bases with no gene match: 8. Germline assignment: CDR1 SGHNT and CDR2 YENEEA.

The chain is built from TRBV5-1 and TRBJ1-6, with TRBD1 matching 7 bases. Germline V gene lookup returns CDR1 SGHRS and CDR2 YFSETQ. The CDR3 loop spans 18 amino acids. J lost 3 bases, V lost 0 bases, and 9 bases had no gene match. DNA for the CDR3: TGCGCCAGCAGCTTGGGCGCTCCGGGACAGCACTATAATTCACCCCTCCACTTT. Translating gives CASSLGAPGQHYNSPLHF.

This chain joins TRBV19 and TRBJ1-4; 7 bases map to TRBD1. This CDR3 has 15 amino acids. Per the germline V gene, CDR1 is LNHDA and CDR2 is SQIVND (reference sequence). V was clipped by 5 bases and J by 0 bases; unmatched bases: 3. The chain's CDR3 is CASSSTGATNEKLFF. DNA of the CDR3: TGTGCCAGTAGTTCTACAGGGGCAACTAATGAAAAACTGTTTTTT. The full variable domain, with the rest looked up from reference TRBV19 and TRBJ1-4, is DGGITQSPKYLFRKEGQNVTLSCEQNLNHDAMYWYRQDPGQGLRLIYYSQIVNDFQKGDIAEGYSVSREKKESFPLTVTSAQKNPTAFYLCASSSTGATNEKLFFGSGTQLSVL.

The chain recombines TRBV21-1 with TRBJ2-3; the table gives TRBD1 as D, unverified against the DNA. TRBV21-1 constitutes a pseudogene. The CDR3 runs to 18 residues. CDR3 DNA: TGTGCCAGCAGTGGGGGACAGGGAGAGGGTCCGGTGAGAGATACGCAGTATTTT. Protein product: CASSGGQGEGPVRDTQYF.

This clone was seen only once. V gene TRBV5-6 combines with J gene TRBJ2-2, with 10 bases lining up with TRBD1. The ends lost 4 bases at V and 5 bases at J; junction bases unmatched: 8. Looked up from germline, CDR1 is SGHDT and CDR2 is YYEEEE. The CDR3 runs to 16 residues. CDR3 residues: CASSRADRGRTGELFF. The CDR3 DNA is TGTGCCAGCAGCCGAGCAGACAGGGGGCGAACCGGGGAGCTGTTTTTT.

The chain recombines TRBV5-4 with TRBJ1-2, with D possibly TRBD1 on 5 matching bases. The CDR3 sequence is 13 residues long. The V end was cut by 6 bases, the J end by 8 bases, with 17 bases between. The germline CDR1 and CDR2 sequences are SGHNT and YYREEE (reference sequence). CDR3 protein: CASTPVAGRGYTF. The CDR3, as DNA: TGTGCCAGCACCCCGGTTGCAGGGAGAGGCTACACCTTC.

The chain uses TRBV18 and TRBJ2-7; 9 bases match TRBD1. CDR1 KGHSH and CDR2 LQKENI come from the germline V gene. The CDR3 covers 13 residues. J was trimmed by 5 bases and V by 8 bases; bases with no gene match: 7. The CDR3 here is CASTGQGQNEQYF. The CDR3 DNA reads as TGTGCCAGCACGGGACAGGGTCAAAACGAGCAGTACTTC.

As for this clone: The sample holds other DNA sequences that translate to the same CDR3. The rearrangement uses TRBV18 and TRBJ1-2, with D unresolved. Deletions cut 3 bases from V and 6 bases from J, with 5 bases between. This CDR3 comprises 11 residues. CDR1 is KGHSH and CDR2 is LQKENI in the germline V gene. For the CDR3, the DNA is TGTGCCAGCTCACCTGGGGATGGCTACACCTTC. Its protein product is CASSPGDGYTF.

The gene calls are TRBV6-5 and TRBJ2-7; D not certain. This CDR3 comprises 13 residues. Trimming shortened V by 6 bases and J by 6 bases, and 15 bases separated the two germline ends. Per the germline V gene, CDR1 is MNHEY and CDR2 is SVGAGI. The CDR3 here is CASSLTTAGEQYF. In DNA, the CDR3 is TGTGCCAGCAGCCTTACCACTGCTGGCGAGCAGTACTTC.

The V call is TRBV5-4, the J call TRBJ1-6; D remains unclear. Looked up from germline, CDR1 is SGHNT and CDR2 is YYREEE (reference sequence). Trimming took off 5 bases at V and 7 bases at J, with 16 bases between the two ends. The CDR3 sequence is 15 residues long. The CDR3 sequence: CASSLDRWPNSPLHF. CDR3 nucleotide sequence: TGTGCCAGCAGTCTGGATAGGTGGCCGAATTCACCCCTCCACTTT.